This T cell receptor beta chain was captured by sequencing in a study of identifying expanded T cells in peripheral blood. Healthy donors had no documented immune events, such as infections, while sampled. Trimming removed 4 bases from V and 2 bases from J, with 14 bases in between. The CDR3 is 15 residues long. Germline CDR1 SGHDT, CDR2 YYEEEE. Assay used: immunoSEQ multiplex PCR; TCRdb lists only in-frame clones, some missing. The repertoire holds more than 80,000 clones, with about 91% as singletons. The receptor comes from a person between 18 and 75 years old in good health. The chain combines TRBV5-6 with TRBJ2-3; D remains unclear. Sequenced sample: blood. The CDR3: CASSPVPSPTDTQYF. In DNA, the CDR3 is TGTGCCAGCAGCCCCGTACCCTCGCCCACAGATACGCAGTATTTT.